The next 9 T cell receptor beta chains were all read from a single sample in a study of spatial heterogeneity in lung cancer. Time point indicated: sample taken at primary tumor resection. The study sequenced unsorted whole RNA from tumor, nontumor lung or frozen PBMC. TCRdb re-derived calls from the 5' RACE reads in MiXCR, one entry per CDR3 protein. The sample lists approximately 44,000 distinct CDR3 sequences; 12% were seen once. This material consisted of PBMCs, taken at surgery. Receptor source: a female donor with early-stage non-small cell lung cancer.

This clonotype was recorded a few times. The J gene is TRBJ2-5, the V gene TRBV3-1; D gene uncertain. Per germline, CDR1 LGHDT and CDR2 YNNKEL (reference sequence). This CDR3 is 15 amino acids long. Trimming removed 5 bases from V and 4 bases from J, with 17 bases in between. The CDR3 sequence: CASSSRLGQRETQYF. CDR3 DNA sequence: TGTGCCAGCAGCTCCCGGTTAGGGCAGCGAGAGACCCAGTACTTC.

This clonotype has just a few counts. The chain couples TRBV7-2 to TRBJ2-1, with TRBD2 matching over 16 bases. The CDR3 is 19 residues long. Trimming removed 2 bases from V and 7 bases from J; junction bases left unmatched: 11. Germline V lookup: CDR1 SGHTA, CDR2 FQGNSA. Here the CDR3 DNA reads TGTGCCAGCAGCTTAAAAGGGACTAGCGGGGGGGCCAGTGGTAATGAGCAGTTCTTC. Amino acid sequence: CASSLKGTSGGASGNEQFF.

This clonotype was seen repeatedly, ten times or more. The rearrangement joins TRBV30 to TRBJ1-1; TRBD1 agrees at 7 bases. Looked up from germline, CDR1 is GTSNPN and CDR2 is SVGIG (reference sequence). The V and J ends lost 7 bases and 7 bases, in that order; junction bases with no gene match: 6. This CDR3 is 11 amino acids long. This chain's CDR3 is CASNRQGEAFF. CDR3 nucleotides: TGTGCCTCTAACCGACAGGGTGAAGCTTTCTTT. Looking up the rest from reference TRBV30 and TRBJ1-1 gives the full variable domain: SQTIHQWPATLVQPVGSPLSLECTVEGTSNPNLYWYRQAAGRGLQLLFYSVGIGQISSEVPQNLSASRPQDRQFILSSKKLLLSDSGFYLCASNRQGEAFFGQGTRLTVV.

There are many counts of this clonotype. The genes are TRBV5-1 and TRBJ1-2; D remains ambiguous. The V and J ends lost 1 base and 5 bases respectively, with 9 bases between them. CDR3 length: 13 amino acids. From germline, CDR1 is SGHRS and CDR2 YFSETQ. CDR3 DNA: TGCGCCAGCAGCTTGTTGGTCGGATATGGCTACACCTTC. Translating gives CASSLLVGYGYTF.

The rearrangement uses TRBV27 and TRBJ1-4; 9 bases are shared with TRBD1. This CDR3 is built from 14 residues. CDR1 and CDR2 from the germline V gene are MNHEY and SMNVEV (reference sequence). With 6 bases clipped from V and 8 bases from J, the junction kept 7 bases outside the gene matches. CDR3 residues: CASSRGQGREKLFF. CDR3 coding DNA: TGTGCCAGCAGCCGGGGACAGGGTCGAGAAAAACTGTTTTTT.

This clonotype appeared many times. The genes are TRBV10-3 and TRBJ1-1; D remains ambiguous. This CDR3 region has 14 residues. Trimming took off 3 bases at V and 0 bases at J, with 8 bases between the two ends. Per germline, CDR1 ENHRY and CDR2 SYGVKD. For the CDR3, the DNA is TGTGCCATCAGTGATCTAGGGTTGAACACTGAAGCTTTCTTT. Encoded protein: CAISDLGLNTEAFF.

This chain joins TRBV6-1 and TRBJ1-1; D possibly corresponds to TRBD1 (6 bases). This CDR3 comprises 12 residues. CDR1 MNHNS and CDR2 SASEGT come from the germline V gene. Trimming left V 4 bases short and J 12 bases short, with 15 bases between. The CDR3 sequence is CASSGTRGGTFF. CDR3 DNA: TGTGCCAGCAGTGGAACCAGGGGAGGAACTTTCTTT.

In its sample, this clonotype was seen many times. The chain uses TRBV11-2 and TRBJ2-7; possibly TRBD1 or TRBD2 for D (5 bases each). There are 14 residues in the CDR3. Per germline, CDR1 SGHAT and CDR2 FQNNGV. V was pared by 5 bases and J by 5 bases, with 16 bases between. CDR3 in DNA: TGTGCCAGCAGCCCCTTGACCGGGACCAACGAGCAGTACTTC. Encoded protein: CASSPLTGTNEQYF.

The rearrangement links TRBV20-1 to TRBJ1-1; D possibly corresponds to TRBD1 (6 bases). The germline gives CDR1 DFQATT, CDR2 SNEGSKA (reference sequence). CDR3 length: 15 amino acids. Trimming shortened V by 1 base and J by 2 bases, and 14 bases separated the two germline ends. The CDR3 DNA is TGCAGTGCTAGAGCAGACGGACAGATAAACACTGAAGCTTTCTTT. This codes for CSARADGQINTEAFF.